The rows below give T cell receptor beta chains drawn from one sample of a study of T cells after yellow fever vaccination. TCRdb redid the calling of the 5' RACE reads with MiXCR, one entry per CDR3 protein. This repertoire shows some 110,000 distinct CDR3 sequences, about 7.8% found once; its top ten account for roughly 2.5%. Sequencing used CD4+ T cells sorted from PBMCs, obtained roughly 46 days after the first yellow fever vaccination. All receptors come from a man between 18 and 35 years old who received the YFV17D yellow fever vaccine. Each CDR3 is given with its conserved first and last residue. The D gene is left open where the match is weak. Some rows have no size entry. The others give once, few or many, or a class for an expanded clone.

CDR3 | DNA | size | V | D | J
CSARQGREQFF | TGCAGTGCTAGACAAGGCAGGGAGCAGTTCTTC | many | TRBV20-1 | . | TRBJ2-1
CASSLAAIGEGTEAFF | TGCGCCAGCAGCTTGGCCGCCATAGGAGAGGGCACTGAAGCTTTCTTT | many | TRBV5-1 | . | TRBJ1-1
CASSWGTRGNTGELFF | TGTGCCAGCAGCTGGGGCACGAGGGGTAACACCGGGGAGCTGTTTTTT | many | TRBV7-3 | . | TRBJ2-2
CASSLLGTAQNTIYF | TGTGCCAGCAGCTTGTTGGGGACCGCACAAAACACCATATATTTT | many | TRBV7-9 | . | TRBJ1-3
CASPRNPGESNNQPQHF | TGTGCCAGCCCACGAAACCCAGGCGAATCAAACAATCAGCCCCAGCATTTT | many | TRBV5-5 | . | TRBJ1-5
CSARDFGQDNEKLFF | TGCAGTGCTAGAGATTTTGGACAGGATAATGAAAAACTGTTTTTT | many | TRBV20-1 | TRBD1 | TRBJ1-4
CASIRGSGNTIYF | TGTGCCAGCATTCGGGGGTCTGGAAACACCATATATTTT | . | TRBV5-8 | . | TRBJ1-3
CASSLNSEKLFF | TGTGCCAGCAGCTTAAATAGTGAAAAACTGTTTTTT | many | TRBV7-9 | . | TRBJ1-4
CSVRSLSLTNGYTF | TGCAGCGTGAGGAGTTTAAGCCTGACCAATGGCTACACCTTC | many | TRBV29-1 | . | TRBJ1-2
CASSWAGTSGETQYF | TGTGCCAGCAGCTGGGCCGGGACTAGCGGGGAGACCCAGTACTTC | few | TRBV7-9 | TRBD2 | TRBJ2-5
CSATDTWRTSGYTF | TGCAGTGCTACCGATACCTGGCGGACAAGTGGCTACACCTTC | many | TRBV20-1 | . | TRBJ1-2
CSASNGEETQYF | TGCAGTGCTAGTAATGGGGAGGAGACCCAGTACTTC | many | TRBV20-1 | . | TRBJ2-5
CASRSPMWGGDTDTQYF | TGTGCCAGCAGAAGCCCTATGTGGGGGGGGGACACAGATACGCAGTATTTT | few | TRBV7-9 | TRBD2 | TRBJ2-3
CASSYGPGAYEQYF | TGTGCCAGCAGCTACGGCCCGGGGGCCTACGAGCAGTACTTC | few | TRBV7-2 | . | TRBJ2-7
CSVTGPTVEFEAFF | TGCAGTGTCACGGGCCCTACCGTGGAATTTGAAGCTTTCTTT | many | TRBV20-1 | . | TRBJ1-1
CATQPSGGPPDTQYF | TGCGCCACCCAGCCTAGCGGGGGGCCTCCAGATACGCAGTATTTT | many | TRBV5-1 | TRBD2 | TRBJ2-3
CASSQSPPSGAGELFF | TGCGCCAGCAGCCAATCCCCCCCGAGTGGTGCCGGGGAGCTGTTTTTT | many | TRBV4-3 | . | TRBJ2-2
CASGSQDNTEAFF | TGTGCCAGCGGGTCCCAGGACAACACTGAAGCTTTCTTT | many | TRBV27 | . | TRBJ1-1
CASSLLRDTEAFF | TGCGCCAGCAGCTTGTTGCGGGACACTGAAGCTTTCTTT | many | TRBV5-1 | . | TRBJ1-1
CASSGPWGENLYNEQFF | TGTGCCAGCAGTGGACCTTGGGGGGAGAATCTCTACAATGAGCAGTTCTTC | many | TRBV25-1 | . | TRBJ2-1
CAGGKQETQYF | TGTGCCGGCGGGAAACAAGAGACCCAGTACTTC | many | TRBV2 | . | TRBJ2-5
CASSFGGGAETQYF | TGTGCCAGCAGCTTTGGCGGGGGGGCGGAGACCCAGTACTTC | many | TRBV7-2 | TRBD2 | TRBJ2-5
CASSDPGAGGNTIYF | TGCGCCAGCAGCGACCCGGGGGCTGGAGGAAACACCATATATTTT | many | TRBV5-1 | . | TRBJ1-3
CASSTQAGNQPQHF | TGTGCCAGCAGCACCCAGGCGGGAAATCAGCCCCAGCATTTT | many | TRBV9 | . | TRBJ1-5
CASSQDYQETQYF | TGCGCCAGCAGCCAAGATTACCAAGAGACCCAGTACTTC | many | TRBV4-1 | . | TRBJ2-5
CASSAGVGDTQYF | TGCGCCAGCAGTGCAGGGGTGGGAGATACGCAGTATTTT | many | TRBV10-1 | . | TRBJ2-3
CASSLRGVGTGELFF | TGTGCCAGCAGCCTGAGGGGGGTGGGCACCGGGGAGCTGTTTTTT | many | TRBV7-2 | . | TRBJ2-2
CASRRGAGEKLFF | TGTGCCAGCAGACGAGGGGCGGGTGAAAAACTGTTTTTT | many | TRBV6-2/TRBV6-3 | . | TRBJ1-4
CASSPRAQPSYNEQFF | TGTGCCAGCAGCCCCCGGGCCCAGCCCTCTTACAATGAGCAGTTCTTC | many | TRBV9 | . | TRBJ2-1
CAFSLARTSGAFYNEQFF | TGTGCCTTCAGTTTAGCTCGGACTAGCGGGGCCTTCTACAATGAGCAGTTCTTC | . | TRBV12-3/TRBV12-4 | TRBD2 | TRBJ2-1
CASSFTGTASSYNSPLHF | TGCGCCAGCAGCTTTACCGGGACAGCAAGCTCCTATAATTCACCCCTCCACTTT | . | TRBV5-1 | TRBD1 | TRBJ1-6
CASSLGLQGEAFF | TGCGCCAGCAGCTTGGGTTTGCAGGGTGAAGCTTTCTTT | . | TRBV5-1 | . | TRBJ1-1
CASSTVGAGGEQYF | TGTGCCAGCAGTACCGTTGGTGCGGGGGGCGAGCAGTACTTC | many | TRBV7-2 | TRBD2 | TRBJ2-7
CASSLGRVNYGYTF | TGCGCCAGCAGCTTGGGAAGAGTCAACTATGGCTACACCTTC | many | TRBV5-1 | . | TRBJ1-2
CASHRGPNTEAFF | TGTGCCAGCCACAGGGGACCGAACACTGAAGCTTTCTTT | many | TRBV12-3/TRBV12-4 | TRBD1 | TRBJ1-1
CATSRDKSANTIYF | TGTGCCACCAGCAGAGATAAGAGTGCAAACACCATATATTTT | many | TRBV15 | . | TRBJ1-3
CASSVAPPGTQYF | TGTGCCAGCAGCGTAGCCCCCCCAGGTACGCAGTATTTT | many | TRBV9 | . | TRBJ2-3
CASSLWETREQFF | TGTGCCAGCAGCTTATGGGAAACTCGCGAGCAGTTCTTC | many | TRBV7-2 | . | TRBJ2-1
CASSSQTGGHQPQHF | TGTGCCAGCAGCTCACAGACAGGGGGCCATCAGCCCCAGCATTTT | . | TRBV7-2 | TRBD1 | TRBJ1-5
CASSPQGADYNEQFF | TGTGCCAGCAGTCCCCAGGGGGCCGATTACAATGAGCAGTTCTTC | many | TRBV12-3/TRBV12-4 | TRBD1 | TRBJ2-1
CASSQGTGEQPQHF | TGTGCCAGCAGCCAAGGGACAGGGGAACAGCCCCAGCATTTT | many | TRBV3-1 | TRBD1 | TRBJ1-5
CSARETNSNQPQHF | TGCAGTGCTAGAGAGACAAATAGCAATCAGCCCCAGCATTTT | . | TRBV20-1 | . | TRBJ1-5
CASIPGGTGLWNEQFF | TGTGCCAGCATCCCGGGAGGGACAGGGCTGTGGAATGAGCAGTTCTTC | many | TRBV5-5 | . | TRBJ2-1
CASSQPSGGYNEQFF | TGCGCCAGCAGCCAACCTAGCGGGGGTTACAATGAGCAGTTCTTC | many | TRBV4-3 | TRBD2 | TRBJ2-1
CASTSQDPNEQYF | TGCGCCAGCACCTCGCAGGATCCGAACGAGCAGTACTTC | many | TRBV10-2 | . | TRBJ2-7
CASSLAVPNTGELFF | TGCGCCAGCAGCTTGGCCGTCCCGAACACCGGGGAGCTGTTTTTT | many | TRBV5-1 | . | TRBJ2-2
CASSQGPDGGSGYTF | TGTGCCAGCAGCCAAGGCCCTGACGGAGGGTCTGGCTACACCTTC | many | TRBV3-1 | . | TRBJ1-2